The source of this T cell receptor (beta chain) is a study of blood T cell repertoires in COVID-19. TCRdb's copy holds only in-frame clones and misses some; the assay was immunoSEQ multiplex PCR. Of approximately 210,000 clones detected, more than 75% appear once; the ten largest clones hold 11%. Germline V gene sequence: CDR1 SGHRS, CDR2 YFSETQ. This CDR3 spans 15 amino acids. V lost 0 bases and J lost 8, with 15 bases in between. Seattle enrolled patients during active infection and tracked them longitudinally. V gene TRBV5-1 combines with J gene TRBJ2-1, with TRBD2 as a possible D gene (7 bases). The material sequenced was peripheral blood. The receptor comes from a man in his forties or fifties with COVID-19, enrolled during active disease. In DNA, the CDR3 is TGCGCCAGCAGCTTGGCGGGGGGCAGAGGGGATGAGCAGTTCTTC. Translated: CASSLAGGRGDEQFF.